A selection of T cell receptor beta chains follows, all from one sample in a study of cytomegalovirus exposure and HLA in healthy donors. Clones were sequenced by immunoSEQ multiplex PCR, and TCRdb holds only the in-frame ones, with some missing. Of about 60,000 clones listed, approximately 95% are singletons. Sequenced input: PBMCs. Receptors originate from a woman aged 18-29 years in good health and CMV-seropositive. Each CDR3 is given without its conserved first and last residue. A row's size may be missing; if present it is once, few, many or a size class.

ASRDSGTYNEQF,TRBJ2-1,TRBV6-5,-
ASSIPQAINQPQH,TRBJ1-5,TRBV19,once
ARSFNHRRREKLF,TRBJ1-4,TRBV5-3,-
ASISSTDTQY,TRBJ2-3,TRBV27,-
ASSPGQGQVEQY,TRBJ2-7,TRBV4-1,-
ASSLGGLHNEQF,TRBJ2-1,TRBV7-6,-
ASSQDGGVRVGANVLT,TRBJ2-6,TRBV4-2,-
ASSQQRGSSTDTQY,TRBJ2-3,TRBV14,once
ASSLGGLRTYGYT,TRBJ1-2,TRBV5-1,-
ASSSETGDYYEQY,TRBJ2-7,TRBV5-4,-
AWSDRDEQF,TRBJ2-1,TRBV30,-
ASSATVSYEQY,TRBJ2-7,TRBV28,-
ASSHRTGTNEKLF,TRBJ1-4,TRBV5-1,-
ASSEARGLPETQY,TRBJ2-5,TRBV2,-
ASSLGFGTNLYGYT,TRBJ1-2,TRBV5-6,-
ASSQGGAQEEKLF,TRBJ1-4,TRBV4-2,-
ASSGQNQPQH,TRBJ1-5,TRBV10-2,once
ASSPTSGSYNEQF,TRBJ2-1,TRBV19,-
ASSPDRNQPQH,TRBJ1-5,TRBV5-4,-
ASSLVPDGYT,TRBJ1-2,TRBV7-9,-
ASSLVSSGSLDEQY,TRBJ2-7,TRBV7-6,-
SVGAPGQGNTEAF,TRBJ1-1,TRBV29-1,-